These 32 T cell receptor beta chains came from one sample sequenced in a study of low-dose radiotherapy and immunotherapy resistance in tumors (dated by TCRdb to the early 2020s). First-strand cDNA was synthesized using Superscript III and a set of TRAV- and TRBV-specific primers, so that both TCRalpha and TCRbeta chains were covered. TCRs were amplified with Phusion for about 21 PCR cycles, with a constant-region primer paired with the adapter attached to the V primers. TCRdb reprocessed the public reads (quality trimming at Q25 with fastp, clone calling with MiXCR) and kept in-frame beta chains. For every CDR3 protein sequence, its rows merge into one entry that carries the most common genes and DNA. This sample gives roughly 7,300 distinct CDR3 sequences in total; around 80% of them show up just once. The ten largest clones add up to roughly 6% of the sample. These receptors originate from a human donor with advanced metastatic prostate, ovarian, gallbladder or colorectal cancer (not recorded which). This table probably holds off-target reads from a library built for another chain.

A few counts support this clonotype. The rearrangement uses TRBV5-5 and TRBJ2-4; 11 bases fit TRBD1. Looked up from germline, CDR1 is SGHKS and CDR2 is YYEKEE (reference sequence). The trim removed 0 bases at V and 9 bases at J, leaving 11 bases unmatched. The CDR3 is 17 residues long. The CDR3: CASSLEGTGTGGVIQYF. CDR3 coding DNA: TGTGCCAGCAGCTTGGAGGGAACCGGGACAGGGGGAGTCATTCAGTACTTC.

The chain couples TRBV4-1 to TRBJ2-7; no definite D call. The V gene lost 1 base and the J gene lost 1 base, with 8 bases spanning the gap. The CDR3 extends over 14 amino acids. Germline CDR1 MGHRA, CDR2 YSYEKL. This CDR3 is CASSQGMGSYEQYF. In nucleotides, the CDR3 is TGCGCCAGCAGCCAAGGGATGGGATCCTACGAGCAGTACTTC.

The chain combines TRBV12-3 or TRBV12-4 with TRBJ1-1; perhaps TRBD1 as D (5 bases). Trimming pared 2 bases from V and 3 bases from J, leaving 13 bases between. The CDR3 is 15 residues long. The chain's CDR3 is CASSLYGGDHTEAFF. The CDR3 DNA sequence: TGTGCCAGCAGTTTATACGGGGGAGATCACACTGAAGCTTTCTTT.

This clonotype was observed a single time. The CDR3 nucleotides are TGTGCCAGCAGTGGTGAGGACAGCACCTACGAGCAGTACTTC. Its protein is CASSGEDSTYEQYF. This chain uses TRBV6-4 with TRBJ2-7; D possibly corresponds to TRBD1 (6 bases). Germline values: CDR1 MRHNA, CDR2 SNTAGT. Trimming removed 4 bases from V and 2 bases from J, with 12 bases in between. The CDR3 spans 14 residues.

This chain links TRBV14 with TRBJ2-3; the match to TRBD2 covers 9 bases. This CDR3 region has 14 residues. In germline, CDR1 is SGHDN, CDR2 FVKESK. V lost 5 bases to trimming and J lost 4 bases; unmatched junction nucleotides: 4. As DNA, the CDR3 is TGTGCCAGCAGCACGCGGGGGGGCGCAGATACGCAGTATTTT. This sequence encodes CASSTRGGADTQYF.

The chain links TRBV3-1 to TRBJ2-7; the D gene is possibly TRBD2 (5 bases). Germline CDR1 LGHDT, CDR2 YNNKEL (reference sequence). This CDR3 is built from 12 residues. Trimming stripped 8 bases from V and 7 bases from J, with 15 bases between. This chain's CDR3 is CASAESPGEQYF. The CDR3 bases are TGTGCCAGCGCCGAAAGTCCGGGGGAGCAGTACTTC.

This chain joins TRBV11-2 and TRBJ2-1; no clear D gene. The length of the CDR3 is 13 residues. Germline V lookup: CDR1 SGHAT, CDR2 FQNNGV. V lost 4 bases and J lost 5, with 9 bases in between. The CDR3 DNA reads TGTGCCAGCAGCTCTTCTCGGGACAATGAGCAGTTCTTC. It is translated as CASSSSRDNEQFF.

As DNA, the CDR3 is TGCGCCAGCAGCCGGTTACAAGAGACCCAGTACTTC. This encodes CASSRLQETQYF. This chain links TRBV5-1 with TRBJ2-5; the D is unclear. This CDR3 contains 12 residues. Looked up from germline, CDR1 is SGHRS and CDR2 is YFSETQ. The V gene lost 4 bases and the J gene lost 2 bases, with 6 bases spanning the gap.

This chain joins TRBV7-2 and TRBJ2-1; TRBD2 aligns across 8 bases. Trimming removed 5 bases from V and 6 bases from J; junction bases left unmatched: 9. The CDR3 has 15 amino acids. Germline CDR1 reads SGHTA; CDR2 reads FQGNSA. The CDR3 coding sequence is TGTGCCAGCAGCCCCGGGACTAGTTGGGTCAATGAGCAGTTCTTC. It specifies CASSPGTSWVNEQFF.

In its sample, this clonotype was seen a few times. The chain uses TRBV5-1 and TRBJ2-1; 8 bases map to TRBD2. The CDR3 extends over 15 amino acids. Germline V gene data show CDR1 as SGHRS and CDR2 as YFSETQ. V was clipped by 0 bases and J by 8 bases; unmatched bases: 7. The CDR3 region has the DNA TGCGCCAGCAGCTTGGTGCGAGCGGGGGAGTATGAGCAGTTCTTC. Its protein product is CASSLVRAGEYEQFF. The full variable domain, its missing parts supplied by reference TRBV5-1 and TRBJ2-1, is KAGVTQTPRYLIKTRGQQVTLSCSPISGHRSVSWYQQTPGQGLQFLFEYFSETQRNKGNFPGRFSGRQFSNSRSEMNVSTLELGDSALYLCASSLVRAGEYEQFFGPGTRLTVL.

The chain links TRBV3-1 to TRBJ1-1; 7 bases match TRBD1. Germline V gene lookup returns CDR1 LGHDT and CDR2 YNNKEL (reference sequence). Germline trimming cut 6 bases from V and 4 bases from J; bases unmatched to any gene: 11. The CDR3 loop spans 15 amino acids. In DNA form, the CDR3 reads TGTGCCAGCAGAGAACGACAGGGCAGGGCCACTGAAGCTTTCTTT. Translated, it gives CASRERQGRATEAFF.

V usage is TRBV11-2 and J usage is TRBJ1-5; D ambiguous. V lost 2 bases to trimming and J lost 7 bases, with 9 bases between them. The V gene's germline CDR1 is SGHAT and CDR2 FQNNGV. The CDR3 has 13 residues. This CDR3 reads CASSLNSGQPQHF. For the CDR3, the DNA is TGTGCCAGCAGCTTAAACAGCGGGCAGCCCCAGCATTTT. The complete variable domain, with remaining parts taken from reference TRBV11-2 and TRBJ1-5, reads EAGVAQSPRYKIIEKRQSVAFWCNPISGHATLYWYQQILGQGPKLLIQFQNNGVVDDSQLPKDRFSAERLKGVDSTLKIQPAKLEDSAVYLCASSLNSGQPQHFGDGTRLSIL.

The chain has TRBV6-8 and TRBJ1-4; D remains unclear. The length of the CDR3 is 14 residues. In germline, CDR1 is MNHGY, CDR2 SAAAGT. V was cut by 7 bases and J by 3 bases, with 12 bases left in between. CDR3 bases: TGTGCCAGCACCCGCCTTGCGGCTAATGAAAAACTGTTTTTT. Translation: CASTRLAANEKLFF.

The chain uses TRBV12-3 or TRBV12-4 and TRBJ1-5; no firm D call. V dropped 6 bases and J dropped 7 bases, with 16 bases sitting between them. This CDR3 spans 14 amino acids. The DNA of the CDR3 is TGTGCCAGCAGCCCCTCCCGACATCTCCAGCCCCAGCATTTT. Amino acid sequence: CASSPSRHLQPQHF.

The chain recombines TRBV11-1 with TRBJ2-7; no clear D. Germline CDR1 is SGHAT and CDR2 is FQDESV (reference sequence). Trimming pared 3 bases from V and 0 bases from J, leaving 12 bases between. The CDR3 consists of 15 residues. The CDR3 sequence: CASSFTYAASYEQYF. The CDR3 region has the DNA TGTGCCAGCAGCTTTACCTACGCAGCCTCCTACGAGCAGTACTTC. Full variable domain (outside the CDR3, taken from reference TRBV11-1 and TRBJ2-7): EAEVAQSPRYKITEKSQAVAFWCDPISGHATLYWYRQILGQGPELLVQFQDESVVDDSQLPKDRFSAERLKGVDSTLKIQPAELGDSAMYLCASSFTYAASYEQYFGPGTRLTVT.

J is TRBJ1-6 and V is TRBV6-2 or TRBV6-3; maybe TRBD1 (5 bases). CDR1 is MNHEY and CDR2 is SVGEGT in the germline V gene. Trimming shortened V by 0 bases and J by 5 bases, and 8 bases separated the two germline ends. The CDR3 loop spans 15 amino acids. DNA of the CDR3: TGTGCCAGCAGTTACTCTGGAGGGGATAATTCACCCCTCCACTTT. Residues: CASSYSGGDNSPLHF.

The V and J genes are TRBV4-1 and TRBJ1-2, with D possibly matching TRBD1 (6 bases). With 0 bases removed from V and 6 bases from J, the gap between germline ends came to 17 bases. Germline V gene lookup returns CDR1 MGHRA and CDR2 YSYEKL. The CDR3 is made up of 16 amino acids. For the CDR3, the DNA is TGCGCCAGCAGCCAAGAGGGGGGCGCCTCCTGGGATGGCTACACCTTC. Protein product: CASSQEGGASWDGYTF.

The chain links TRBV18 to TRBJ2-1; 10 bases fit TRBD1. The CDR3 loop spans 15 amino acids. Germline V gives CDR1 KGHSH, CDR2 LQKENI. J gave up 7 bases and V 3 bases, and 6 bases lay outside the gene matches. The CDR3 bases are TGTGCCAGCTCACCCGGACAGGGGGGTCAGAATGAGCAGTTCTTC. Translation: CASSPGQGGQNEQFF.

The V gene is TRBV19, the J gene TRBJ2-1; perhaps TRBD2 as D (6 bases). The CDR3 loop spans 15 amino acids. Germline assignment: CDR1 LNHDA and CDR2 SQIVND (reference sequence). Trimming took 7 bases from V and 7 from J, leaving 20 bases between them. The CDR3 loop reads CASKIGEAGLNEQFF. CDR3 sequence (DNA): TGTGCCAGTAAAATAGGGGAGGCTGGGCTGAATGAGCAGTTCTTC. The full variable domain, completed using reference TRBV19 and TRBJ2-1, is DGGITQSPKYLFRKEGQNVTLSCEQNLNHDAMYWYRQDPGQGLRLIYYSQIVNDFQKGDIAEGYSVSREKKESFPLTVTSAQKNPTAFYLCASKIGEAGLNEQFFGPGTRLTVL.

The rearrangement links TRBV24-1 to TRBJ2-1; a possible D gene is TRBD2 (6 bases). The V end was cut by 2 bases, the J end by 5 bases, with 18 bases between. From germline, CDR1 is KGHDR and CDR2 SFDVKD. The CDR3 length is 17 residues. The CDR3 DNA reads as TGTGCCACCAGTGATTCTGGACTTCGGGCGGGAAACAATGAGCAGTTCTTC. It yields the protein CATSDSGLRAGNNEQFF.

Points on this clonotype: At one end the junction does not follow the germline gene, possibly because of a read error. V gene TRBV6-6 combines with J gene TRBJ1-2, with a weak D call TRBD1 (6 bases). CDR1 is MNHNY, CDR2 SVGAGI, per germline (reference sequence). The CDR3 is made up of 12 amino acids. CDR3 loop: CASSYSPGAWAF. The CDR3 DNA is TGTGCCAGCAGTTACTCGCCGGGGGCGTGGGCCTTC.

V usage is TRBV19 and J usage is TRBJ1-1; weak D call: TRBD1 (5 bases). The V gene lost 4 bases and the J gene lost 0 bases, with 12 bases spanning the gap. The CDR3 extends over 15 amino acids. Germline CDR1 is LNHDA and CDR2 is SQIVND (reference sequence). This CDR3 is CASSRQILMNTEAFF. In nucleotides, the CDR3 is TGTGCCAGTAGTAGACAGATACTGATGAACACTGAAGCTTTCTTT.

The chain carries TRBV9 and TRBJ2-5; D is unresolved. The CDR3 is 14 amino acids. CDR1 and CDR2 from the germline V gene are SGDLS and YYNGEE. With 0 bases removed from V and 2 bases from J, the gap between germline ends came to 8 bases. The CDR3 nucleotides are TGTGCCAGCAGCGTAGGCGGTGAACAAGAGACCCAGTACTTC. Protein product: CASSVGGEQETQYF. The full variable domain, completed using reference TRBV9 and TRBJ2-5, is DSGVTQTPKHLITATGQRVTLRCSPRSGDLSVYWYQQSLDQGLQFLIQYYNGEERAKGNILERFSAQQFPDLHSELNLSSLELGDSALYFCASSVGGEQETQYFGPGTRLLVL.

With regard to this clonotype: Relative to the germline gene, one junction end is altered; a read error may explain this. The chain joins TRBV29-1 to TRBJ1-1; D remains ambiguous. Per germline, CDR1 SQVTM and CDR2 ANQGSEA. CDR3 size: 11 residues. The CDR3 sequence: CSVAMNTAAFF. The CDR3 nucleotides are TGCAGCGTTGCGATGAACACTGCAGCTTTCTTT. Variable domain in full (rest from reference TRBV29-1 and TRBJ1-1): SAVISQKPSRDICQRGTSLTIQCQVDSQVTMMFWYRQQPGQSLTLIATANQGSEATYESGFVIDKFPISRPNLTFSTLTVSNMSPEDSSIYLCSVAMNTAAFFGQGTRLTVV.

This chain connects TRBV6-2 or TRBV6-3 to TRBJ2-7, with 8 bases fitting TRBD2. The trim removed 4 bases at V and 1 base at J, leaving 6 bases unmatched. This CDR3 contains 15 residues. CDR1 MNHEY and CDR2 SVGEGT come from the germline V gene. CDR3 sequence (DNA): TGTGCCAGCAGTTGGGACGGGACTAGTTCCTACGAGCAGTACTTC. This translates into CASSWDGTSSYEQYF.

The chain carries TRBV2 and TRBJ1-6; tentatively, D is TRBD1 (6 bases). Per the germline V gene, CDR1 is SNHLY and CDR2 is FYNNEI. The CDR3 is made up of 14 amino acids. V lost 8 bases, J lost 6 bases, and 14 bases lay in between. The CDR3 DNA follows: TGTGCCAGCGGCCGGGACAAAACTAATTCACCCCTCCACTTT. This sequence encodes CASGRDKTNSPLHF.

The genes are TRBV6-1 and TRBJ2-3; 8 bases line up with TRBD2. The CDR3 is 15 residues long. V lost 3 bases and J lost 0; bases outside the gene matches: 2. CDR1 is MNHNS and CDR2 is SASEGT in the germline V gene. CDR3 in amino acids: CASSDERGSTDTQYF. The CDR3 DNA sequence: TGTGCCAGCAGTGATGAGCGGGGGAGCACAGATACGCAGTATTTT.

The V gene is TRBV2, the J gene TRBJ2-7, with D possibly TRBD1 on 6 matching bases. V was trimmed by 3 bases and J by 3 bases, leaving 12 bases between them. The CDR3 loop spans 14 amino acids. Germline CDR1 and CDR2: SNHLY and FYNNEI. CDR3 region: CASSEDSKLYEQYF. The DNA of the CDR3 is TGTGCCAGCAGTGAGGACAGCAAGCTCTACGAGCAGTACTTC.

This clonotype was seen once. The CDR3 coding sequence is TGCGCCAGCAGTTTCGGGACAGCCTACAATGAGCAGTTCTTC. This gives the protein CASSFGTAYNEQFF. The V gene is TRBV5-1, the J gene TRBJ2-1; TRBD1 matches 7 bases. The CDR3 covers 14 residues. The germline gives CDR1 SGHRS, CDR2 YFSETQ. Germline trimming cut 5 bases from V and 2 bases from J; bases unmatched to any gene: 4.

The chain combines TRBV6-2 or TRBV6-3 with TRBJ2-1; D not certain. The CDR3 covers 15 residues. With 5 bases removed from V and 8 bases from J, the gap between germline ends came to 19 bases. Germline-derived CDR1 and CDR2 are MNHEY and SVGEGT. DNA of the CDR3: TGTGCCAGCAGTCCGCGACTCCACCTAGGTGATGAGCAGTTCTTC. Amino acid sequence: CASSPRLHLGDEQFF.

The chain recombines TRBV20-1 with TRBJ2-5; 14 nucleotides match TRBD2. The germline gives CDR1 DFQATT, CDR2 SNEGSKA (reference sequence). With 4 bases clipped from V and 3 bases from J, the junction kept 1 base outside the gene matches. This CDR3 spans 14 amino acids. CDR3: CSATGLAGEETQYF. As DNA, the CDR3 is TGCAGTGCTACGGGACTAGCGGGGGAAGAGACCCAGTACTTC.

Here the CDR3 reads CASSLSQYEKLFF. The CDR3 nucleotides are TGTGCCAGCAGTTTATCCCAGTATGAAAAACTGTTTTTT. V is TRBV12-3 or TRBV12-4 and J is TRBJ1-4; D is undetermined. The CDR3 loop spans 13 amino acids. Trimming took 2 bases from V and 6 from J, leaving 7 bases between them.